Listed below are T cell receptor beta chains from one sample, sequenced in a study of shared clonotypes between healthy human individuals. Assay used: immunoSEQ multiplex PCR; TCRdb lists only in-frame clones, some missing. The table lists around 2.5 million clones, 80% to 95% of them singletons, with approximately 0.36% in the top ten. The sample taken for sequencing was naive CD4+ T cells from PBMCs. The source is a man between 18 and 29 years old in good health. Some clones in this sample may be carry-over from other donors' samples. Each CDR3 is given with its conserved first and last residue. Fields, in order: V gene, clone size, D gene, J gene, CDR3 DNA, CDR3 protein. The D gene is left open where the match is weak. The size of a clone is reported for some rows only, either as once, few or many, or as a class for expanded clones.

V: TRBV29-1
size: -
D: -
J: TRBJ2-1
DNA: TGCAGCGTTGACTCATCGAGGCGGCGGGCAGGTGCCTACAATGAGCAGTTCTTC
CDR3: CSVDSSRRRAGAYNEQFF

V: TRBV4-1
size: once
D: -
J: TRBJ2-3
DNA: TGCGCCAGCAGCTTCAGACTTCGAGAGACTAGCACAGATACGCAGTATTTT
CDR3: CASSFRLRETSTDTQYF

V: TRBV5-1
size: -
D: -
J: TRBJ1-4
DNA: TGCGCCAGCAGCTTGGAAGGGGGTATTAATGAAAAACTGTTTTTT
CDR3: CASSLEGGINEKLFF

V: TRBV5-4
size: -
D: -
J: TRBJ2-3
DNA: TGTGCCAGCAGCTTGATTATGACTGGCACAGATACGCAGTATTTT
CDR3: CASSLIMTGTDTQYF

V: TRBV5-1
size: -
D: -
J: TRBJ1-1
DNA: TGCGCCAGCAGCTGGGGACAAGGGGCTTCGTGGGAAGCTTTCTTT
CDR3: CASSWGQGASWEAFF

V: TRBV28
size: once
D: TRBD2
J: TRBJ2-3
DNA: TGTGCCAGCAGTTCCCCGGCTAGCGGGGGCCCTTATACGCAGTATTTT
CDR3: CASSSPASGGPYTQYF

V: TRBV14
size: -
D: -
J: TRBJ2-1
DNA: TGTGCCAGCAGCCAAGGATTCGCTGAGCAGTTCTTC
CDR3: CASSQGFAEQFF

V: TRBV5-1
size: -
D: -
J: TRBJ2-5
DNA: TGCGCCAGCAGCTTGTGGTCACCGCGCGAGACCCAGTACTTC
CDR3: CASSLWSPRETQYF

V: TRBV5-1
size: -
D: -
J: TRBJ2-1
DNA: TGCGCCAGCAGCTTGTCGACAGGACTCTACAATGAGCAGTTCTTC
CDR3: CASSLSTGLYNEQFF

V: TRBV5-1
size: -
D: -
J: TRBJ1-2
DNA: TGCGCCAGCAGCCCAGGGTCAGGGGCCTATGGCTACACCTTC
CDR3: CASSPGSGAYGYTF

V: TRBV9
size: -
D: -
J: TRBJ2-1
DNA: TGTGCCAGCAGCGGTTTTGGGTATCCCTCCTACAATGAGCAGTTCTTC
CDR3: CASSGFGYPSYNEQFF

V: TRBV6-6
size: -
D: -
J: TRBJ1-3
DNA: TGTGCCAGCAGTTCAGCCAGGGGTGAAAACACCATATATTTT
CDR3: CASSSARGENTIYF

V: TRBV19
size: -
D: TRBD1
J: TRBJ1-3
DNA: TGTGCCAGTAGTATAGCAGGGGGCACTGGAAACACCATATATTTT
CDR3: CASSIAGGTGNTIYF

V: TRBV5-1
size: -
D: -
J: TRBJ2-5
DNA: TGCGCCAGCAGCCACAGCACAGGGCAAGAGACCCAGTACTTC
CDR3: CASSHSTGQETQYF

V: TRBV11-2
size: -
D: -
J: TRBJ2-3
DNA: TGTGCCAGCAGCTTTAGGTACACAGATACGCAGTATTTT
CDR3: CASSFRYTDTQYF

V: TRBV6-5
size: -
D: TRBD2
J: TRBJ2-5
DNA: TGTGCCAGCAGTTCCCTAGCGGGAGGCCAAGAGACCCAGTACTTC
CDR3: CASSSLAGGQETQYF

V: TRBV7-2
size: -
D: -
J: TRBJ2-7
DNA: TGTGCCAGCAGCTTAACGAGGGGTCGGGACGAGCAGTACTTC
CDR3: CASSLTRGRDEQYF

V: TRBV7-9
size: -
D: TRBD2
J: TRBJ2-2
DNA: TGTGCCAGCAGCTTATTAGTAACTAGCGCCGGGGAGCTGTTTTTT
CDR3: CASSLLVTSAGELFF